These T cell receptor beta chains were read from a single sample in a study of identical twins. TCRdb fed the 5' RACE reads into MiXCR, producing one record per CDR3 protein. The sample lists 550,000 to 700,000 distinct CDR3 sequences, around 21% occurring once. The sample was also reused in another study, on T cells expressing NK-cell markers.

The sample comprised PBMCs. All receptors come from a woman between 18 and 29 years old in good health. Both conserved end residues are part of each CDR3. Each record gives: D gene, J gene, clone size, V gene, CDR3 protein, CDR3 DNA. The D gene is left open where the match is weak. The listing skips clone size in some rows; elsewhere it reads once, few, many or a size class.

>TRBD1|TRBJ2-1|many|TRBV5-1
CASSPTRGQGITSFNEQFF
TGCGCCAGCAGCCCAACCAGGGGACAGGGAATAACCTCCTTCAATGAGCAGTTCTTC
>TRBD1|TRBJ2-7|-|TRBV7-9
CASSSPTGQGVYELYF
TGTGCCAGCAGCTCACCTACGGGACAGGGGGTCTACGAGCTGTACTTC
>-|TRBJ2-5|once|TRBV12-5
CASGLPPGAVQETQYF
TGTGCTAGTGGTTTGCCACCGGGAGCAGTCCAAGAGACCCAGTACTTC
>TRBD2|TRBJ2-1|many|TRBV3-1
CASSPTSAVPNEQFF
TGTGCCAGCAGCCCCACTAGCGCTGTCCCCAATGAGCAGTTCTTC
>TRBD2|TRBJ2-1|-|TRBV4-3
CASSQVGPRREMNNEQFF
TGCGCCAGCAGCCAAGTGGGCCCCAGGCGGGAGATGAACAATGAGCAGTTCTTC
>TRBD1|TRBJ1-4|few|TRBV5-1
CASSSITGATNEKLFF
TGCGCCAGCAGCTCGATTACAGGGGCAACTAATGAAAAACTGTTTTTT
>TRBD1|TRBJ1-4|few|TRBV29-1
CSVNRGIGEKLFF
TGCAGCGTCAACAGGGGAATAGGTGAAAAACTGTTTTTT
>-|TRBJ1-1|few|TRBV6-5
CASSYGRTGGTEAFF
TGTGCCAGCAGTTACGGAAGGACGGGAGGGACTGAAGCTTTCTTT
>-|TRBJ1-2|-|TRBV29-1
CSVEGYLNYGYTF
TGCAGCGTTGAAGGGTACCTTAACTATGGCTACACCTTC
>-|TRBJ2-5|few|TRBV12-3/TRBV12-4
CASSLLVVETQYF
TGTGCCAGCAGTTTACTAGTAGTGGAGACCCAGTACTTC
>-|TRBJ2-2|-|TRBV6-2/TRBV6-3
CASSPRADGPGTGELFF
TGTGCCAGCAGTCCCCGAGCGGACGGCCCCGGCACCGGGGAGCTGTTTTTT
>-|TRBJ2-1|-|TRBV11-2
CASSPIPRARYNEQFF
TGTGCCAGCAGCCCCATTCCGAGGGCCCGTTACAATGAGCAGTTCTTC
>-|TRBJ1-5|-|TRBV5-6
CASSLADYQDQHF
TGTGCCAGCAGCTTGGCAGACTACCAAGACCAGCATTTT
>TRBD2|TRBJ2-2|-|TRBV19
CASSRQRETNTGELFF
TGTGCCAGTAGTAGACAGCGGGAAACGAACACCGGGGAGCTGTTTTTT
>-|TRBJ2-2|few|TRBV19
CASSVRPYTGELFF
TGTGCCAGTAGTGTTAGACCCTACACCGGGGAGCTGTTTTTT
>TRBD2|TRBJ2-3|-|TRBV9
CASSAPGRAGRTDTQYF
TGTGCCAGCAGCGCCCCGGGTCGAGCGGGAAGAACAGATACGCAGTATTTT
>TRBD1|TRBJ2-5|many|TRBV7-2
CASSEDRETQYF
TGTGCCAGCAGCGAGGACAGGGAGACCCAGTACTTC
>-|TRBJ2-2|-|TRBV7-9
CASSQQTVTGELFF
TGTGCCAGCAGCCAACAGACAGTGACCGGGGAGCTGTTTTTT
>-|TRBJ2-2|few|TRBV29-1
CSVATTARGGELFF
TGCAGCGTTGCAACTACTGCCAGGGGCGGGGAGCTGTTTTTT
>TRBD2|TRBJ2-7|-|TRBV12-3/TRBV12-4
CASSSNFLAGPVDEQYF
TGTGCCAGCAGTTCCAACTTCCTAGCGGGACCAGTCGACGAGCAGTACTTC
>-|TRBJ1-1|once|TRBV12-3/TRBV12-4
CASRNSRNTEAFF
TGTGCCAGCAGGAATTCAAGGAACACTGAAGCTTTCTTT
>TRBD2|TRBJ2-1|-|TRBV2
CASRRRTSGKYNEQFF
TGTGCCAGCAGGAGAAGGACTAGCGGGAAATACAATGAGCAGTTCTTC
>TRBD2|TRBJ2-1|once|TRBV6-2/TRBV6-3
CASSYGLAAEQFF
TGTGCCAGCAGTTACGGACTAGCCGCCGAGCAGTTCTTC
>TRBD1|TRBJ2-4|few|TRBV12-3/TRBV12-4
CASSLSGQTQYF
TGTGCCAGCAGTTTGTCGGGACAGACACAGTACTTC
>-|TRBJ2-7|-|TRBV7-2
CASSLIRGDVEQYF
TGTGCCAGCAGCTTGATCAGGGGTGACGTCGAGCAGTACTTC
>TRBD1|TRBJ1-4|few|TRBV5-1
CASTLHGDRDEKLFF
TGCGCCAGCACTCTACACGGGGACAGGGACGAAAAACTGTTTTTT
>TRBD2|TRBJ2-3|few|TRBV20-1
CSASGPLAVSTDTQYF
TGCAGTGCTAGTGGTCCACTAGCGGTTAGCACAGATACGCAGTATTTT
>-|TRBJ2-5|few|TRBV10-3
CAISDIGGQETQYF
TGTGCCATCAGTGATATTGGGGGGCAAGAGACCCAGTACTTC
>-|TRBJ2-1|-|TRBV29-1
CSGWVYNEQFF
TGCAGCGGGTGGGTCTACAATGAGCAGTTCTTC
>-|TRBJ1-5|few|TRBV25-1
CASSADKNSNQPQHF
TGTGCCAGCAGTGCCGATAAAAATAGCAATCAGCCCCAGCATTTT
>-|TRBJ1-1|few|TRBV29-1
CSAWKTMNTEAFF
TGCAGCGCTTGGAAAACCATGAACACTGAAGCTTTCTTT
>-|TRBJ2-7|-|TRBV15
CATSSLEGNFYEQYF
TGTGCCACCAGCTCTTTAGAGGGAAACTTCTACGAGCAGTACTTC
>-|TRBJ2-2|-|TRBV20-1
CSARDTERDPGGELFF
TGCAGTGCTAGAGATACCGAGAGGGACCCGGGCGGGGAGCTGTTTTTT
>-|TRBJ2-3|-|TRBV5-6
CASSLWDDSDTQYF
TGTGCCAGCAGCCTATGGGACGATTCAGATACGCAGTATTTT
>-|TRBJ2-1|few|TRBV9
CASSAVDGVYNEQFF
TGTGCCAGCAGCGCAGTGGACGGGGTCTACAATGAGCAGTTCTTC
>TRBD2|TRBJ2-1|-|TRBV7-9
CASSLGQAGVF
TGTGCCAGCAGCTTAGGCCAAGCGGGGGTCTTC
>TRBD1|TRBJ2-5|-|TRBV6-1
CASSARDRGRPEQETQYF
TGTGCCAGCAGTGCCCGGGACAGGGGGCGCCCAGAACAAGAGACCCAGTACTTC
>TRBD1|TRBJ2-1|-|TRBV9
CASSVEGAGIYEQFF
TGTGCCAGCAGCGTAGAGGGGGCGGGTATCTATGAGCAGTTCTTC
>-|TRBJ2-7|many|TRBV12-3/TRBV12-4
CASRSSLWGRVGEQYF
TGTGCCAGCAGATCCTCCTTATGGGGCAGGGTGGGTGAGCAGTACTTC
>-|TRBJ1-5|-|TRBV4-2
CASSLGILRQPQHF
TGTGCCAGCAGCCTCGGGATCCTCCGTCAGCCCCAGCATTTT
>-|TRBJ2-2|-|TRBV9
CASSVSTGELFF
TGTGCCAGCAGCGTAAGCACCGGGGAGCTGTTTTTT
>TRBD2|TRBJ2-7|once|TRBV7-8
CASSTGTSGRALYEQYF
TGTGCCAGCAGCACCGGGACTAGCGGGAGGGCCCTCTACGAGCAGTACTTC
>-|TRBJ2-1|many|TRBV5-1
CASSLVVNSPSYNEQFF
TGCGCCAGCAGCTTGGTAGTTAACAGCCCTTCCTACAATGAGCAGTTCTTC
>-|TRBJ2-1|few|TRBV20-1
CSAIHQPPSKNEQFF
TGCAGTGCTATTCATCAACCCCCCAGTAAGAATGAGCAGTTCTTC
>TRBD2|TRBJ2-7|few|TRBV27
CASSHGLAGGYEQYF
TGTGCCAGCAGTCACGGACTAGCGGGAGGGTACGAGCAGTACTTC
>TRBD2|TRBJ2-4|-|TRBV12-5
CASGLVPSGGAKNIQYF
TGTGCTAGTGGTTTGGTACCTAGCGGAGGAGCCAAAAACATTCAGTACTTC
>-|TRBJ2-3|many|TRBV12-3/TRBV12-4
CASSLGGPRDTQYF
TGTGCCAGTTCATTGGGTGGACCGCGAGATACGCAGTATTTT
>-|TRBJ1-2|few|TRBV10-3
CAISAEPGSRGYGYTF
TGTGCCATCAGTGCGGAACCCGGGAGTCGGGGGTATGGCTACACCTTC
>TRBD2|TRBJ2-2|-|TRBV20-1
CSAMRSGGTGELFF
TGCAGTGCTATGCGATCGGGAGGAACCGGGGAGCTGTTTTTT
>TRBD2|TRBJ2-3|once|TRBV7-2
CASSRIPLAGGSNTQYF
TGTGCCAGCAGCCGCATCCCCCTAGCGGGAGGGTCAAATACGCAGTATTTT
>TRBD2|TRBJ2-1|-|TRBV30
CAWSVGTSDEQFF
TGTGCCTGGAGTGTAGGGACTAGCGATGAGCAGTTCTTC
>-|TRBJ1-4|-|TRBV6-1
CASKTEGEKLFF
TGTGCCAGCAAAACGGAGGGCGAAAAACTGTTTTTT
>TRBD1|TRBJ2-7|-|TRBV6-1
CAGHPTTGDTYEQYF
TGTGCCGGCCACCCGACGACAGGGGACACCTACGAGCAGTACTTC
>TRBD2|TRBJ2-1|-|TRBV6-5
CASNSILAGGLNEQFF
TGTGCCAGCAATTCCATACTAGCGGGAGGGCTCAATGAGCAGTTCTTC
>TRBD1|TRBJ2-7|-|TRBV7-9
CASSSERGLYEQYF
TGTGCCAGCAGCTCGGAAAGGGGGCTTTACGAGCAGTACTTC
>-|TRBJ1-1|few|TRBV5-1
CASSLQPENTEAFF
TGCGCCAGCAGCCTTCAACCAGAGAACACTGAAGCTTTCTTT